This T cell receptor beta chain was identified during a study of T cell responses to AZD1222 COVID-19 vaccine. Study observations and caveats: Breadth and depth of Spike-specific TCRs rose after two AZD1222 doses.

Details on this clone: Its specificity is unknown.

CDR3 length: 12 amino acids. Germline V gene data show CDR1 as MDHEN and CDR2 as SYDVKM. Trimming cost V 10 bases and J 9 bases, with 19 bases left between them. Assay: immunoSEQ multiplex PCR; the TCRdb copy retains only in-frame clones and omits some. This sample has 40,000 to 45,000 clones; around 80% occur once, and the top ten carry 20% to 25%. This sample comprised peripheral blood, obtained 28 days after the second dose of the MenACWY control vaccine. The chain links TRBV28 to TRBJ2-7, with D possibly called TRBD1 or TRBD2 (5 bases each). The receptor's source is an adult who received the MenACWY meningococcal vaccine as a control. The chain's CDR3 is CATAPGTSPQYF. The CDR3 bases are TGTGCCACCGCTCCGGGGACCTCCCCGCAGTACTTC.